The source of this T cell receptor (beta chain) is a study of low-dose radiotherapy and immunotherapy resistance in tumors. First-strand cDNA relied on TRAV- and TRBV-specific primers spanning alpha and beta chains. With a V-primer adapter and a constant-region primer, TCRs were amplified for roughly 20 PCR cycles. TCRdb processed the reads anew with MiXCR; each CDR3 protein has one entry. The profile shows about 82,000 distinct CDR3 sequences, 15% to 20% of them singletons. Time point here: before trial treatment. As their treatment, donors received nivolumab, ipilimumab, aspirin, low-dose cyclophosphamide and low-dose radiotherapy. In its sample, this clonotype was seen many times. The CDR3 covers 14 residues. The V end was cut by 7 bases, the J end by 5 bases, with 18 bases between.

The clonotype was recovered from a male donor with prostate cancer. The material sequenced was PBMCs, taken before treatment. The genes are TRBV12-3 or TRBV12-4 and TRBJ2-7; D ambiguous. Here the CDR3 DNA reads TGTGCCAGCACCCCCGGGTCGACAAAGAACGAGCAGTACTTC. Protein: CASTPGSTKNEQYF.